One and the same sample provided the 5 T cell receptor beta chains below, sequenced in a study of identical twins. TCRdb itself ran the 5' RACE reads through MiXCR, one entry per CDR3 protein. The sample yields 210,000 or so distinct CDR3 sequences, more than 6.5% seen once. These data also featured in a second study, about yellow fever vaccine responses in identical twins.

Specimen: memory (CD45RO+) T cells sorted from blood. These TCRs come from a woman younger than 30 in good health.

The rearrangement links TRBV7-9 to TRBJ1-1; D gene unclear. The V end was cut by 10 bases, the J end by 5 bases, with 20 bases between. The CDR3 covers 14 residues. CDR1 and CDR2 (germline): SEHNR, FQNEAQ (reference sequence). CDR3 in DNA: TGTGCCACCCACCCGGGCCGGAAAGCGACTGAAGCTTTCTTT. It specifies CATHPGRKATEAFF.

This clonotype came up many times. The CDR3 carries no conserved terminal phenylalanine or tryptophan, so it likely arises from a read error. J is TRBJ2-7 and V is TRBV24-1; 9 bases align to TRBD1. This CDR3 spans 14 amino acids. From germline, CDR1 is KGHDR and CDR2 SFDVKD. V was clipped by 7 bases and J by 3 bases; unmatched bases: 6. CDR3 protein: CATSWTGANYEQYL. In DNA form, the CDR3 reads TGTGCCACCAGCTGGACAGGGGCCAACTACGAGCAGTACTTA.

This clonotype was counted a few times. This chain joins TRBV7-3 and TRBJ2-3; 12 bases line up with TRBD2. CDR3 length: 15 amino acids. Germline loops: CDR1 SGHTA, CDR2 FQGTGA. V lost 5 bases, J lost 4 bases, and 4 bases stayed unmatched. Written as DNA, the CDR3 is TGTGCCAGCAGCGGCCGGACTAGCGGGGCAGATACGCAGTATTTT. It translates to CASSGRTSGADTQYF. Using reference TRBV7-3 and TRBJ2-3 for the parts outside the CDR3, the full variable domain is GAGVSQTPSNKVTEKGKYVELRCDPISGHTALYWYRQSLGQGPEFLIYFQGTGAADDSGLPNDRFFAVRPEGSVSTLKIQRTERGDSAVYLCASSGRTSGADTQYFGPGTRLTVL.

In this sample, this clonotype turned up a few times. This rearrangement joins TRBV20-1 to TRBJ2-1, with 11 bases aligning to TRBD2. CDR3 size: 15 residues. Germline CDR1 DFQATT, CDR2 SNEGSKA (reference sequence). With V trimmed by 5 bases and J by 5 bases, 8 bases remained unmatched. The CDR3 region has the DNA TGCAGTGCTGCTATTCCTAGCGGGGGGCACAATGAGCAGTTCTTC. Encoded protein: CSAAIPSGGHNEQFF.

There are a few counts of this clonotype. V and J are TRBV6-1 and TRBJ1-2; D unresolved. The CDR3 has 14 residues. CDR1 and CDR2 (germline): MNHNS, SASEGT. V was pared by 4 bases and J by 0 bases, with 9 bases between. This CDR3 reads CASSGASSNYGYTF. As DNA, the CDR3 is TGTGCCAGCAGTGGGGCCTCTTCTAACTATGGCTACACCTTC.